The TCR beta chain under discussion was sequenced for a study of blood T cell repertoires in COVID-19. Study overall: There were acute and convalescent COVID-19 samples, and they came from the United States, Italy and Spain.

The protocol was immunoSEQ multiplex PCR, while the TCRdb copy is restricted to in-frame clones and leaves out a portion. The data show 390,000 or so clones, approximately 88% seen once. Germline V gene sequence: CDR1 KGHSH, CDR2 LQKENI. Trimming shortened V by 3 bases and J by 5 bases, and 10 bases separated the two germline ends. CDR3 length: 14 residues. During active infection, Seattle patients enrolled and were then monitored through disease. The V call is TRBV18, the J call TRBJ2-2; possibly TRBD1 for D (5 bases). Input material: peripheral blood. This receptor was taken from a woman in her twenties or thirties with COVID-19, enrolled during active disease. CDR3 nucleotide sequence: TGTGCCAGCTCACCGTCTCGGACAACCGGGGAGCTGTTTTTT. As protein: CASSPSRTTGELFF.